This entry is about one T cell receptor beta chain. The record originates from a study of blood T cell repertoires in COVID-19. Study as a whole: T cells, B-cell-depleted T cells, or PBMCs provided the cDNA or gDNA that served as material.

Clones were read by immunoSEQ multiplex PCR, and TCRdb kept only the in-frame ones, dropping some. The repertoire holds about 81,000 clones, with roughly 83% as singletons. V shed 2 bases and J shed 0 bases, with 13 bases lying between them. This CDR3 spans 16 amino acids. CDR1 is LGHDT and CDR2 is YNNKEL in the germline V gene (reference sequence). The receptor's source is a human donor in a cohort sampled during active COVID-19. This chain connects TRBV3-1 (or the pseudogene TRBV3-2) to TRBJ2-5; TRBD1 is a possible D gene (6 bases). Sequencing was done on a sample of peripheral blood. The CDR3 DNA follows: TGTGCCAGCAGCCAACCTTGGACAGCATACCAAGAGACCCAGTACTTC. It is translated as CASSQPWTAYQETQYF.